This is a list of T cell receptor beta chains from one sample in a study of OX40 agonist ivuxolimab in advanced cancers. Assay used: immunoSEQ multiplex PCR; TCRdb lists only in-frame clones, some missing. Here the sample spans 55,000 to 75,000 clones, around 93% being singletons. Here the sequenced sample was CD4+ or CD8+ T cells sorted from blood, taken in a trial of the OX40 agonist ivuxolimab. These receptors were obtained from an adult with an advanced solid tumor such as melanoma, head and neck, liver or kidney cancer. The CDR3 runs from the conserved cysteine through the conserved F or W. Each record gives: clone size, J gene, D gene, V gene, CDR3 protein, CDR3 DNA. The D gene is left open where the match is weak. Only part of the rows carry a size: once, few, many, or a class if the clone is expanded.

clone size: NA; J gene: TRBJ2-3; D gene: TRBD1; V gene: TRBV25-1; CDR3 protein: CASRATGGTDTQYF; CDR3 DNA: TGTGCCAGCAGGGCGACAGGGGGCACAGATACGCAGTATTTT
clone size: once; J gene: TRBJ2-1; D gene: NA; V gene: TRBV4-1; CDR3 protein: CASSQRPFESTEHNEQFF; CDR3 DNA: TGCGCCAGCAGCCAAAGGCCATTCGAATCGACAGAACACAATGAGCAGTTCTTC
clone size: NA; J gene: TRBJ2-5; D gene: NA; V gene: TRBV20-1; CDR3 protein: CSGRGLETQYF; CDR3 DNA: TGCAGTGGTAGAGGGCTAGAGACCCAGTACTTC
clone size: NA; J gene: TRBJ2-1; D gene: NA; V gene: TRBV7-2; CDR3 protein: CASSVAVYEQFF; CDR3 DNA: TGTGCCAGCAGCGTGGCGGTTTATGAGCAGTTCTTC
clone size: NA; J gene: TRBJ1-5; D gene: NA; V gene: TRBV2; CDR3 protein: CASSAGVPAQGNQPQHF; CDR3 DNA: TGTGCCAGCAGTGCAGGGGTCCCCGCCCAAGGCAATCAGCCCCAGCATTTT
clone size: once; J gene: TRBJ2-3; D gene: NA; V gene: TRBV11-2; CDR3 protein: CASSLVEYGSGPNTDTQYF; CDR3 DNA: TGTGCCAGCAGCTTAGTGGAGTACGGGTCGGGACCGAACACAGATACGCAGTATTTT
clone size: NA; J gene: TRBJ1-1; D gene: TRBD1; V gene: TRBV5-1; CDR3 protein: CASSLRGRGKNTEAFF; CDR3 DNA: TGCGCCAGCAGCCTCAGGGGGCGCGGGAAGAACACTGAAGCTTTCTTT
clone size: NA; J gene: TRBJ2-1; D gene: TRBD1; V gene: TRBV29-1; CDR3 protein: CSVEDLFGTGGSGEQFF; CDR3 DNA: TGCAGCGTTGAAGATCTTTTTGGGACAGGGGGCTCGGGTGAGCAGTTCTTC
clone size: once; J gene: TRBJ2-5; D gene: TRBD2; V gene: TRBV11-2; CDR3 protein: CASSLEGTSVETQYF; CDR3 DNA: TGTGCCAGCAGCTTAGAAGGGACTAGCGTTGAGACCCAGTACTTC
clone size: NA; J gene: TRBJ2-2; D gene: NA; V gene: TRBV19; CDR3 protein: CASSIQGSTGELFF; CDR3 DNA: TGTGCCAGTAGTATCCAGGGATCAACCGGGGAGCTGTTTTTT
clone size: NA; J gene: TRBJ2-1; D gene: NA; V gene: TRBV11-2; CDR3 protein: CASSPERAQQFF; CDR3 DNA: TGTGCCAGCAGCCCCGAGCGGGCCCAGCAGTTCTTC
clone size: NA; J gene: TRBJ2-3; D gene: NA; V gene: TRBV7-8; CDR3 protein: CASSLSITDTQYF; CDR3 DNA: TGTGCCAGCAGCTTATCCATTACAGATACGCAGTATTTT
clone size: NA; J gene: TRBJ2-1; D gene: NA; V gene: TRBV6-8; CDR3 protein: CANASREQQFF; CDR3 DNA: TGTGCCAACGCTAGCAGGGAGCAACAGTTCTTC
clone size: NA; J gene: TRBJ2-3; D gene: NA; V gene: TRBV28; CDR3 protein: CASSLVGGSVGADTQYF; CDR3 DNA: TGTGCCAGCAGTTTAGTAGGTGGCTCCGTTGGGGCAGATACGCAGTATTTT
clone size: few; J gene: TRBJ2-2; D gene: TRBD2; V gene: TRBV6-4; CDR3 protein: CAGSGEGPNTGELFF; CDR3 DNA: TGTGCCGGCAGTGGGGAGGGCCCGAACACCGGGGAGCTGTTTTTT
clone size: few; J gene: TRBJ2-5; D gene: NA; V gene: TRBV18; CDR3 protein: CASSPKRFPGTEETQYF; CDR3 DNA: TGTGCCAGCTCACCAAAGAGGTTCCCAGGGACGGAGGAGACCCAGTACTTC
clone size: few; J gene: TRBJ2-1; D gene: NA; V gene: TRBV7-6; CDR3 protein: CASSLVVDSYNEQFF; CDR3 DNA: TGTGCCAGCAGCTTAGTAGTGGACAGCTACAATGAGCAGTTCTTC
clone size: NA; J gene: TRBJ2-7; D gene: NA; V gene: TRBV9; CDR3 protein: CASSSSSYEQYF; CDR3 DNA: TGTGCCAGCAGCTCAAGCTCCTACGAGCAGTACTTC
clone size: NA; J gene: TRBJ1-2; D gene: NA; V gene: TRBV6-5; CDR3 protein: CASSPTPGGYGYTF; CDR3 DNA: TGTGCCAGCAGCCCTACGCCCGGGGGGTATGGCTACACCTTC
clone size: NA; J gene: TRBJ2-7; D gene: TRBD2; V gene: TRBV11-3; CDR3 protein: CASSFGTSGRAYEQYF; CDR3 DNA: TGTGCCAGCAGCTTCGGGACTAGCGGGAGGGCCTACGAGCAGTACTTC
clone size: NA; J gene: TRBJ2-5; D gene: NA; V gene: TRBV2; CDR3 protein: CASNPGVVQYF; CDR3 DNA: TGTGCCAGCAACCCGGGAGTTGTCCAGTACTTC
clone size: NA; J gene: TRBJ2-1; D gene: NA; V gene: TRBV19; CDR3 protein: CASSHSLGGSYNEQFF; CDR3 DNA: TGTGCCAGTAGTCATTCTCTGGGGGGCTCCTACAATGAGCAGTTCTTC
clone size: NA; J gene: TRBJ2-7; D gene: TRBD2; V gene: TRBV7-9; CDR3 protein: CASSPPPYGLAGLYEQYF; CDR3 DNA: TGTGCCAGCAGCCCACCCCCTTATGGACTAGCGGGCCTCTACGAGCAGTACTTC
clone size: NA; J gene: TRBJ1-5; D gene: NA; V gene: TRBV29-1; CDR3 protein: CSVEETGGMNQPQHF; CDR3 DNA: TGCAGCGTTGAAGAAACAGGCGGCATGAATCAGCCCCAGCATTTT
clone size: NA; J gene: TRBJ2-5; D gene: TRBD1; V gene: TRBV2; CDR3 protein: CASSYRTGVGQETQYF; CDR3 DNA: TGTGCCAGCAGCTATAGGACAGGGGTTGGGCAAGAGACCCAGTACTTC
clone size: NA; J gene: TRBJ2-3; D gene: NA; V gene: TRBV4-2; CDR3 protein: CASSQVSDTQYF; CDR3 DNA: TGTGCCAGCAGCCAAGTATCCGATACGCAGTATTTT
clone size: once; J gene: TRBJ2-1; D gene: NA; V gene: TRBV19; CDR3 protein: CASQTGLGYNEQFF; CDR3 DNA: TGTGCCAGTCAAACAGGTTTAGGTTACAATGAGCAGTTCTTC
clone size: NA; J gene: TRBJ2-1; D gene: NA; V gene: TRBV7-9; CDR3 protein: CAIRLGGLQDEQFF; CDR3 DNA: TGTGCCATTCGCCTAGGTGGGCTGCAAGATGAGCAGTTCTTC
clone size: NA; J gene: TRBJ2-1; D gene: NA; V gene: TRBV7-9; CDR3 protein: CASSAPLEGGDEQFF; CDR3 DNA: TGTGCCAGCAGCGCCCCCCTAGAGGGAGGAGATGAGCAGTTCTTC
clone size: NA; J gene: TRBJ1-3; D gene: NA; V gene: TRBV5-4; CDR3 protein: CASSLEGGGNTIYF; CDR3 DNA: TGTGCCAGCAGCTTGGAAGGGGGTGGAAACACCATATATTTT
clone size: NA; J gene: TRBJ2-5; D gene: TRBD1; V gene: TRBV6-1; CDR3 protein: CASSVDRVVLLLETQYF; CDR3 DNA: TGTGCCAGCAGTGTAGACAGGGTGGTTTTGTTGTTGGAGACCCAGTACTTC
clone size: NA; J gene: TRBJ1-1; D gene: NA; V gene: TRBV9; CDR3 protein: CASSVESQRTEAFF; CDR3 DNA: TGTGCCAGCAGCGTAGAATCACAGAGAACTGAAGCTTTCTTT
clone size: NA; J gene: TRBJ2-1; D gene: NA; V gene: TRBV27; CDR3 protein: CASSLDRYNEQFF; CDR3 DNA: TGTGCCAGCAGCCTTGACAGATACAATGAGCAGTTCTTC
clone size: NA; J gene: TRBJ2-7; D gene: NA; V gene: TRBV7-6; CDR3 protein: CASSLRTADTYEQYF; CDR3 DNA: TGTGCCAGCAGCCTACGGACAGCAGACACCTACGAGCAGTACTTC
clone size: NA; J gene: TRBJ2-2; D gene: NA; V gene: TRBV7-3; CDR3 protein: CASSLNSNTGELFF; CDR3 DNA: TGTGCCAGCAGCTTAAACTCTAACACCGGGGAGCTGTTTTTT
clone size: NA; J gene: TRBJ2-1; D gene: NA; V gene: TRBV28; CDR3 protein: CASSSLVGASNEQFF; CDR3 DNA: TGTGCCAGCAGTTCCCTCGTGGGAGCCTCCAATGAGCAGTTCTTC
clone size: few; J gene: TRBJ2-7; D gene: TRBD1; V gene: TRBV2; CDR3 protein: CASSEKDRGLDEQYF; CDR3 DNA: TGTGCCAGCAGTGAAAAGGACAGGGGGCTAGACGAGCAGTACTTC
clone size: NA; J gene: TRBJ2-7; D gene: NA; V gene: TRBV7-9; CDR3 protein: CASSLGELYEQYF; CDR3 DNA: TGTGCCAGCAGCTTAGGGGAACTCTACGAGCAGTACTTC
clone size: once; J gene: TRBJ2-1; D gene: NA; V gene: TRBV15; CDR3 protein: CATSRGAGRSYNEQFF; CDR3 DNA: TGTGCCACCAGCAGAGGGGCGGGCCGCTCCTACAATGAGCAGTTCTTC
clone size: few; J gene: TRBJ1-1; D gene: NA; V gene: TRBV19; CDR3 protein: CASSIGVGTEAFF; CDR3 DNA: TGTGCCAGTAGTATAGGGGTGGGCACTGAAGCTTTCTTT
clone size: NA; J gene: TRBJ2-1; D gene: TRBD2; V gene: TRBV13; CDR3 protein: CASSLSTSGENYNEQFF; CDR3 DNA: TGTGCCAGCAGCTTGTCAACTAGCGGGGAGAACTACAATGAGCAGTTCTTC
clone size: NA; J gene: TRBJ2-2; D gene: TRBD2; V gene: TRBV2; CDR3 protein: CASSETADPWLAGGNGGELFF; CDR3 DNA: TGTGCCAGCAGTGAAACGGCAGACCCGTGGCTAGCGGGAGGGAATGGCGGGGAGCTGTTTTTT
clone size: NA; J gene: TRBJ1-1; D gene: NA; V gene: TRBV6-5; CDR3 protein: CASSYGDTEAFF; CDR3 DNA: TGTGCCAGCAGTTACGGCGACACTGAAGCTTTCTTT
clone size: NA; J gene: TRBJ2-7; D gene: TRBD1; V gene: TRBV5-4; CDR3 protein: CASSLWDRGLEQYF; CDR3 DNA: TGTGCCAGCAGCTTGTGGGACAGGGGGCTCGAGCAGTACTTC
clone size: NA; J gene: TRBJ2-5; D gene: NA; V gene: TRBV9; CDR3 protein: CASSPLLDQETQYF; CDR3 DNA: TGTGCCAGCAGCCCTCTACTAGATCAAGAGACCCAGTACTTC
clone size: few; J gene: TRBJ1-5; D gene: TRBD1; V gene: TRBV28; CDR3 protein: CASRWDRVGQPQHF; CDR3 DNA: TGTGCCAGCAGATGGGACAGGGTGGGTCAGCCCCAGCATTTT
clone size: few; J gene: TRBJ2-1; D gene: TRBD2; V gene: TRBV28; CDR3 protein: CASSLSPTSGFNEQFF; CDR3 DNA: TGTGCCAGCAGTTTAAGCCCGACTAGCGGGTTCAATGAGCAGTTCTTC
clone size: few; J gene: TRBJ2-1; D gene: NA; V gene: TRBV6-4; CDR3 protein: CASSDDTTNEQFF; CDR3 DNA: TGTGCCAGCAGTGACGATACTACGAATGAGCAGTTCTTC
clone size: NA; J gene: TRBJ1-4; D gene: TRBD1; V gene: TRBV7-9; CDR3 protein: CASSLPGQGNEKLFF; CDR3 DNA: TGTGCCAGCAGCTTACCGGGACAGGGAAATGAAAAACTGTTTTTT
clone size: once; J gene: TRBJ2-1; D gene: TRBD1; V gene: TRBV19; CDR3 protein: CAKTDRGGYNEQFF; CDR3 DNA: TGTGCCAAAACCGACAGGGGAGGATACAATGAGCAGTTCTTC
clone size: NA; J gene: TRBJ1-2; D gene: NA; V gene: TRBV7-8; CDR3 protein: CASSGDMGLATYGYTF; CDR3 DNA: TGTGCCAGCAGCGGAGACATGGGACTGGCAACCTATGGCTACACCTTC
clone size: NA; J gene: TRBJ2-3; D gene: NA; V gene: TRBV7-2; CDR3 protein: CASSLVSGGATDTQYF; CDR3 DNA: TGTGCCAGCAGCTTAGTTAGTGGGGGGGCCACAGATACGCAGTATTTT
clone size: NA; J gene: TRBJ2-3; D gene: TRBD2; V gene: TRBV7-3; CDR3 protein: CASSLLTGGSTDTQYF; CDR3 DNA: TGTGCCAGCAGCTTGCTGACCGGGGGGAGCACAGATACGCAGTATTTT
clone size: once; J gene: TRBJ2-6; D gene: NA; V gene: TRBV7-2; CDR3 protein: CASSWRASTSGANVLTF; CDR3 DNA: TGTGCCAGCAGCTGGAGGGCCTCAACCTCTGGGGCCAACGTCCTGACTTTC
clone size: NA; J gene: TRBJ2-7; D gene: NA; V gene: TRBV27; CDR3 protein: CASSPGGGYEQYF; CDR3 DNA: TGTGCCAGCAGTCCGGGGGGCGGGTACGAGCAGTACTTC